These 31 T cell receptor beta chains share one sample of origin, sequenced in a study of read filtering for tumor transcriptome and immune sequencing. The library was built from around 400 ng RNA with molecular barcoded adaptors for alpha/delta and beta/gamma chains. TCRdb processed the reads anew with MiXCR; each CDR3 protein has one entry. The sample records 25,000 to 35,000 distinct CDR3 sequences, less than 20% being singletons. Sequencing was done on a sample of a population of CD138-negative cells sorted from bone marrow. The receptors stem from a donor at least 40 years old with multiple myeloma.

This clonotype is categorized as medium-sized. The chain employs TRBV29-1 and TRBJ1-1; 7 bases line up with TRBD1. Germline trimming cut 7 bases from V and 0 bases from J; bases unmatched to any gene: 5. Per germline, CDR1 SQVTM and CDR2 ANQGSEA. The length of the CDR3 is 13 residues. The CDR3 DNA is TGCAGCGCCACCGGGACAGTGAACACTGAAGCTTTCTTT. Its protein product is CSATGTVNTEAFF.

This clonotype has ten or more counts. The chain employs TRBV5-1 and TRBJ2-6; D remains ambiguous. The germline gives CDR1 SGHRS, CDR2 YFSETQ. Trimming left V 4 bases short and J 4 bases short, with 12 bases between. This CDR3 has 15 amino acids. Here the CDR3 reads CASSLKGNGANVLTF. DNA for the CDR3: TGCGCCAGCAGCCTCAAGGGAAACGGGGCCAACGTCCTGACTTTC.

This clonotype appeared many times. The CDR3: CASSSTGTSGVKETQYF. Written as DNA, the CDR3 is TGCGCCAGCAGCTCGACCGGGACTAGCGGCGTTAAGGAGACCCAGTACTTC. The rearrangement links TRBV5-1 to TRBJ2-5; TRBD2 matches 11 bases. This CDR3 has 17 amino acids. Germline V gives CDR1 SGHRS, CDR2 YFSETQ. The junction had 12 bases not matched to a gene; V was cut back by 3 bases and J by 5 bases.

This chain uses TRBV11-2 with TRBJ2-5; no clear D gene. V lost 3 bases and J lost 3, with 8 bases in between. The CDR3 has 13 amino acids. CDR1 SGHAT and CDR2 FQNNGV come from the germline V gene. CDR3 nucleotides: TGTGCCAGCAGCTTTGGTGGAAAAGAGACCCAGTACTTC. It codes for CASSFGGKETQYF.

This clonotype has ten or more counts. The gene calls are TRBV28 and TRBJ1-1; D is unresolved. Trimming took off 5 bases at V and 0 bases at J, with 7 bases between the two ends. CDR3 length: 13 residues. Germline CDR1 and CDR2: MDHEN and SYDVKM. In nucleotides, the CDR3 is TGTGCCAGCAGTCGGGATCTGAACACTGAAGCTTTCTTT. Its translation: CASSRDLNTEAFF.

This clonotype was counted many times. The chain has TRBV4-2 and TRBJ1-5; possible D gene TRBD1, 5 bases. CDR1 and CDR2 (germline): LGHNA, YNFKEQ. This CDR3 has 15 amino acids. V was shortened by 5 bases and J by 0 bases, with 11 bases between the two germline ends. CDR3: CASSVHRNSNQPQHF. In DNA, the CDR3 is TGTGCCAGCAGCGTACACAGGAATAGCAATCAGCCCCAGCATTTT.

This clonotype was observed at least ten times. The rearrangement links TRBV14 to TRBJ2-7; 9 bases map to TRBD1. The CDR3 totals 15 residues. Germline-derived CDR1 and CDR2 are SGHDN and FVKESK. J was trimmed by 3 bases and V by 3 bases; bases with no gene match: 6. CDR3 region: CASSHRQDRGYEQYF. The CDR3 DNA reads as TGTGCCAGCAGCCATAGACAGGACAGGGGCTACGAGCAGTACTTC. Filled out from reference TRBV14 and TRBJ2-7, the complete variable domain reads EAGVTQFPSHSVIEKGQTVTLRCDPISGHDNLYWYRRVMGKEIKFLLHFVKESKQDESGMPNNRFLAERTGGTYSTLKVQPAELEDSGVYFCASSHRQDRGYEQYFGPGTRLTVT.

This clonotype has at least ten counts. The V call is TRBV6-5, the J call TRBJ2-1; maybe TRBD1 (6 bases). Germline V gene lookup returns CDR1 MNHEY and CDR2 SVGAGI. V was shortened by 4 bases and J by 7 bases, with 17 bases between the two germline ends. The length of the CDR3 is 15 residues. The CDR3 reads CASSFSWTVGNEQFF. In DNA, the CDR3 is TGTGCCAGCAGTTTCAGCTGGACAGTCGGGAATGAGCAGTTCTTC.

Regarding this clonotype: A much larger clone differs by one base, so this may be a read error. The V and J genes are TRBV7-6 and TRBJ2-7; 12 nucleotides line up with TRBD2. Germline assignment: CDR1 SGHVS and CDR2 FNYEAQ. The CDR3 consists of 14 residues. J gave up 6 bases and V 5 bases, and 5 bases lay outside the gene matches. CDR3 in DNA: TGTGCCAGCAGCCCCAGACTAGCGGGGGCCGAGCAGTACTTC. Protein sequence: CASSPRLAGAEQYF.

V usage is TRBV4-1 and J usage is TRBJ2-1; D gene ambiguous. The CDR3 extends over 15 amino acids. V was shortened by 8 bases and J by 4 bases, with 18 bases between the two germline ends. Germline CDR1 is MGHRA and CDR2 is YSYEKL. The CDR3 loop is CASCSLLPGYNEQFF. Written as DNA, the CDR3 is TGCGCCAGCTGCTCCCTACTCCCGGGTTACAATGAGCAGTTCTTC.

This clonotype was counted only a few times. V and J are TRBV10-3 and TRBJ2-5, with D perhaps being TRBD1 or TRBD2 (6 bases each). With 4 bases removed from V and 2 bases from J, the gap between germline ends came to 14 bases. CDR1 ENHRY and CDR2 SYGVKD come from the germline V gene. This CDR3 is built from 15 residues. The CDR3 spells CAISGGAGEQETQYF. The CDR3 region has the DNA TGTGCCATCAGTGGGGGGGCCGGGGAGCAAGAGACCCAGTACTTC.

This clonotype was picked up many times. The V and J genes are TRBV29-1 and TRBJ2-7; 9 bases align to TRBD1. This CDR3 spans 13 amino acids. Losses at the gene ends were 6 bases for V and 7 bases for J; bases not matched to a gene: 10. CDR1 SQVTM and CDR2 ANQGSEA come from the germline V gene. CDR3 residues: CSVPGQGNGEQYF. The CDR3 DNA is TGCAGCGTACCGGGACAGGGAAATGGGGAGCAGTACTTC.

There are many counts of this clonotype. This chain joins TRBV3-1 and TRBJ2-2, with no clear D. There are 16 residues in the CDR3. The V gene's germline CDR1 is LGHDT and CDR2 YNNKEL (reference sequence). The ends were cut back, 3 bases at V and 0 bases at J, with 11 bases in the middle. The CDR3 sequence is CASSHPQYTNTGELFF. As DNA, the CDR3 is TGTGCCAGCAGCCACCCGCAGTATACGAACACCGGGGAGCTGTTTTTT. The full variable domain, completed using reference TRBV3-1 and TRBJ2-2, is DTAVSQTPKYLVTQMGNDKSIKCEQNLGHDTMYWYKQDSKKFLKIMFSYNNKELIINETVPNRFSPKSPDKAHLNLHINSLELGDSAVYFCASSHPQYTNTGELFFGEGSRLTVL.

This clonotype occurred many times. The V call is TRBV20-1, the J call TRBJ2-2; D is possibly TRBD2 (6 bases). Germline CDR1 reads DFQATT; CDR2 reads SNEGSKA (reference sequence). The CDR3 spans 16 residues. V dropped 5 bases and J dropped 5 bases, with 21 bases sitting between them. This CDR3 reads CSALPGLEEATGELFF. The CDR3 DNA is TGCAGTGCTCTCCCGGGACTGGAGGAAGCGACCGGGGAGCTGTTTTTT.

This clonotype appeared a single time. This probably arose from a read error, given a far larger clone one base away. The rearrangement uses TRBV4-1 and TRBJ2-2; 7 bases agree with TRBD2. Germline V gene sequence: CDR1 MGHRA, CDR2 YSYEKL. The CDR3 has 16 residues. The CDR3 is CASSQDRTRATGELFF. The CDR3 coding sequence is TGTGCCAGCAGCCAAGATAGGACTAGAGCTACCGGGGAGCTGTTTTTT.

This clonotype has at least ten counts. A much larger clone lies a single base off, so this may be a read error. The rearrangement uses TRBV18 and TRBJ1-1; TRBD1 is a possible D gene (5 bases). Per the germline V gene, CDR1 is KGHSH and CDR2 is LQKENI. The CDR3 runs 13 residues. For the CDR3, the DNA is TGTGCCAGCCCACCCTTCGGGACGGATGAAGCTTTCTTT. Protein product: CASPPFGTDEAFF. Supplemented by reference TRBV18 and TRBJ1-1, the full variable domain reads NAGVMQNPRHLVRRRGQEARLRCSPMKGHSHVYWYRQLPEEGLKFMVYLQKENIIDESGMPKERFSAEFPKEGPSILRIQQVVRGDSAAYFCASPPFGTDEAFFGQGTRLTVV.

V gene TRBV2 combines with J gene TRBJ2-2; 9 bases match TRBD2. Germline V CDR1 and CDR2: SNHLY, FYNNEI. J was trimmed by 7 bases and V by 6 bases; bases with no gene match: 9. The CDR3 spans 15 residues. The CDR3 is CASRIGTSRGGELFF. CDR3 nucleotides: TGTGCCAGCAGAATAGGGACTAGCCGAGGCGGGGAGCTGTTTTTT.

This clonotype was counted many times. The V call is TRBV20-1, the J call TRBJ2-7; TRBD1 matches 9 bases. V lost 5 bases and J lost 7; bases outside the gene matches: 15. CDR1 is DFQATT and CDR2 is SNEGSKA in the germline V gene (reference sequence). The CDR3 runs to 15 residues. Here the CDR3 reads CSAPLTGQGRSEQYF. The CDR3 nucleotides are TGCAGTGCTCCCCTAACGGGACAGGGACGGTCTGAGCAGTACTTC.

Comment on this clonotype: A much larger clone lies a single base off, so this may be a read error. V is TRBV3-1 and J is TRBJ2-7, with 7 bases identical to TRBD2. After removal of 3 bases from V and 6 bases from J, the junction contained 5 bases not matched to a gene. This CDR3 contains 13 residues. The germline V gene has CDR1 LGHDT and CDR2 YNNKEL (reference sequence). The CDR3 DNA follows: TGTGCCAGCAGCCACTACTCTAGCGGCGAGCAGTACTTC. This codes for CASSHYSSGEQYF.

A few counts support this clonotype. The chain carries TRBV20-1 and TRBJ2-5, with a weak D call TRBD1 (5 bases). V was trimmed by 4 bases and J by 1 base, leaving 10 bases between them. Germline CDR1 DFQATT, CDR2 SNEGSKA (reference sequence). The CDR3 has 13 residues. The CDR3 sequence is CSANGQFQETQYF. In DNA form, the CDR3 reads TGCAGTGCTAACGGACAATTCCAAGAGACCCAGTACTTC.

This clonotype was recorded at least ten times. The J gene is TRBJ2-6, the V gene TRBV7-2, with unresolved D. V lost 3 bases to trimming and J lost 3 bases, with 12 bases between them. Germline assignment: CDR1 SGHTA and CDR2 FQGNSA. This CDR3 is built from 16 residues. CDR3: CASSFTSESGANVLTF. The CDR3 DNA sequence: TGTGCCAGCAGCTTTACATCGGAAAGTGGGGCCAACGTCCTGACTTTC.

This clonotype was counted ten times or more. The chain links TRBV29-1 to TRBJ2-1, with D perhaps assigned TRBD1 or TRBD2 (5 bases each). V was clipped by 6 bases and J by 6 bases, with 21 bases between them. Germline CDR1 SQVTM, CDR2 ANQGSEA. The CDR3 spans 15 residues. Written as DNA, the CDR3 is TGCAGCGTGGAAACGAGGGGCTTATGGGGCAATGAGCAGTTCTTC. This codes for CSVETRGLWGNEQFF.

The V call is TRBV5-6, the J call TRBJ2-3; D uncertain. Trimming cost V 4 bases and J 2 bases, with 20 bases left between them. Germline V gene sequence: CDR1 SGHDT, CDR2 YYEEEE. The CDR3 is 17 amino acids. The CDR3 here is CASSAAPGSPVTDTQYF. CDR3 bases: TGTGCCAGCAGCGCCGCCCCCGGTAGCCCGGTCACAGATACGCAGTATTTT.

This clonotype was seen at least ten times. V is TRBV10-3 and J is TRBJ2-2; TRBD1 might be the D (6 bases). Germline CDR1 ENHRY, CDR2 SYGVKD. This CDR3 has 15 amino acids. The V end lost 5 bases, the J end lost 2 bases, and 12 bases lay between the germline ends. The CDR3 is CAISSGTLNTGELFF. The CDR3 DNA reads TGTGCCATCAGTTCCGGGACACTCAACACCGGGGAGCTGTTTTTT.

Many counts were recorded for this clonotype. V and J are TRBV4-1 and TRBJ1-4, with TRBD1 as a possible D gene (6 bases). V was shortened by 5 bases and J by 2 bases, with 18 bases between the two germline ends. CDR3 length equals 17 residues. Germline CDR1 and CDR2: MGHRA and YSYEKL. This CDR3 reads CASSARPRGATNEKLFF. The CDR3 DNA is TGCGCCAGCAGCGCCCGGCCAAGGGGGGCGACTAATGAAAAACTGTTTTTT.

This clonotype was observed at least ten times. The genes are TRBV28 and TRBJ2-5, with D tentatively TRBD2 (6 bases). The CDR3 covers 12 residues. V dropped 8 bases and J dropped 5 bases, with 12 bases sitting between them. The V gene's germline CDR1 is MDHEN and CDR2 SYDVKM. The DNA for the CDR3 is TGTGCCAGCCTTCATCGGGGGGAGACCCAGTACTTC. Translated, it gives CASLHRGETQYF.

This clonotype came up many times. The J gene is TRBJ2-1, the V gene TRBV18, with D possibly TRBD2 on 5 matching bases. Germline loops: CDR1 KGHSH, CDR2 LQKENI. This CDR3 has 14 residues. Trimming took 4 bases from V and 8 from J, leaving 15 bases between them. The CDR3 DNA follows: TGTGCCAGCTCACAAAGTAAGACTAACTATGAGCAGTTCTTC. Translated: CASSQSKTNYEQFF.

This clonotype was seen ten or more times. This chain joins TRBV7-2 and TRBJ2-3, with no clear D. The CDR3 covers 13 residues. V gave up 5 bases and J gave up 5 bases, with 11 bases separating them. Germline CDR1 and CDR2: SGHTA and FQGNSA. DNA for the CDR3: TGTGCCAGCAGCCCGCGGAGAGTAGATACGCAGTATTTT. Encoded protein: CASSPRRVDTQYF.

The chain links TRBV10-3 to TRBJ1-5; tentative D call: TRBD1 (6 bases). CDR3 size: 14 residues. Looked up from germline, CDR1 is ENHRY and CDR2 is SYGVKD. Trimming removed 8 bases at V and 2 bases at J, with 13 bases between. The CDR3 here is CAIGEYRGNQPQHF. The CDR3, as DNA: TGTGCCATCGGAGAATACAGGGGCAATCAGCCCCAGCATTTT.

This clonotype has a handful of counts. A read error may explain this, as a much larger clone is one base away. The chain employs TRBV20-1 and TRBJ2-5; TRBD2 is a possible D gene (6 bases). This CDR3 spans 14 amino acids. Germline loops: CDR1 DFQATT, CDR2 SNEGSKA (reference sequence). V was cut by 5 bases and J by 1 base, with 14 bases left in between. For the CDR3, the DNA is TGCAGTGCTGTAATGGGGGGAAGCCAAGAGACCCAGTACTTC. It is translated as CSAVMGGSQETQYF.

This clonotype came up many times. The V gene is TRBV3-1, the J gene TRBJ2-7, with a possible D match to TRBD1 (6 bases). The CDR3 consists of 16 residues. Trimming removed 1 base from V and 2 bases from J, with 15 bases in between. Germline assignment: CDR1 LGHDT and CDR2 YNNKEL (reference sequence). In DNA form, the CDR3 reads TGTGCCAGCAGCCAAGGTCGAGGCAGGGGTACCTACGAGCAGTACTTC. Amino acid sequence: CASSQGRGRGTYEQYF.